These 14 T cell receptor beta chains were all obtained from the same sample, sequenced in a study of blood T cell repertoires in COVID-19. Produced via immunoSEQ multiplex PCR; TCRdb's table is partial and in-frame only. The top ten hold about 3% of the sample, which has a few hundred thousand clones, roughly 89% seen once. The sequenced material came from peripheral blood. All receptors come from a woman aged 25 to 39 with active or convalescent COVID-19.

This clone was counted only a few times. The CDR3 reads CASSLQGLPYSNQPQHF. Here the CDR3 DNA reads TGTGCCAGTAGTTTACAGGGGTTACCCTATAGCAATCAGCCCCAGCATTTT. The rearrangement joins TRBV19 to TRBJ1-5, with 7 bases fitting TRBD1. J gave up 0 bases and V 5 bases, and 10 bases lay outside the gene matches. This CDR3 comprises 17 residues. Per the germline V gene, CDR1 is LNHDA and CDR2 is SQIVND (reference sequence).

This clone turned up a few times. The chain couples TRBV5-1 to TRBJ1-1, with TRBD1 matching 9 bases. The CDR3 consists of 16 residues. Germline CDR1 reads SGHRS; CDR2 reads YFSETQ. Trimming cost V 4 bases and J 3 bases; bases outside gene matches: 10. The CDR3 spells CASSPGQGILDTEAFF. The CDR3 nucleotides are TGCGCCAGCAGCCCGGGACAGGGAATTTTGGACACTGAAGCTTTCTTT.

This rearrangement joins TRBV5-6 to TRBJ2-3, with 14 nucleotides matching TRBD2. Germline V CDR1 and CDR2: SGHDT, YYEEEE. J lost 0 bases, V lost 1 base, and 7 bases had no gene match. The CDR3 spans 19 residues. CDR3 in DNA: TGTGCCAGCAGCTTGTCCCGGACTAGCGGGGGGCTTAGCACAGATACGCAGTATTTT. Translating gives CASSLSRTSGGLSTDTQYF.

CDR3 region: CSASEPHGGAAAYNSPLHF. CDR3 DNA: TGCAGTGCTAGTGAGCCCCATGGGGGGGCGGCTGCCTATAATTCACCCCTCCACTTT. The V and J genes are TRBV20-1 and TRBJ1-6, with D perhaps TRBD1 (6 bases). This CDR3 contains 19 residues. Germline V gene sequence: CDR1 DFQATT, CDR2 SNEGSKA (reference sequence). The V gene lost 3 bases and the J gene lost 2 bases, with 23 bases spanning the gap.

V and J are TRBV28 and TRBJ1-2; D is uncertain. This CDR3 is 13 amino acids long. Per germline, CDR1 MDHEN and CDR2 SYDVKM. Trimming pared 5 bases from V and 4 bases from J, leaving 11 bases between. CDR3: CASSPPGAYGYTF. For the CDR3, the DNA is TGTGCCAGCAGTCCTCCGGGAGCCTATGGCTACACCTTC.

The chain joins TRBV5-6 to TRBJ1-5; 9 nucleotides match TRBD1. This CDR3 comprises 18 residues. V lost 0 bases, J lost 3 bases, and 10 bases stayed unmatched. Germline CDR1 SGHDT, CDR2 YYEEEE. The CDR3: CASSLGPGQGSFNQPQHF. The CDR3 nucleotides read TGTGCCAGCAGCTTGGGTCCGGGACAGGGTAGCTTCAATCAGCCCCAGCATTTT.

About this clone: One end of the junction does not line up with germline, which may come from a read error. The chain carries TRBV7-7 and TRBJ2-3, with 10 positions matching TRBD2. This CDR3 is built from 16 residues. Germline assignment: CDR1 SSHAT and CDR2 FNYEAQ (reference sequence). CDR3 sequence reads: CASSPTAGGVPDTQYF. DNA for the CDR3: TGTGCTAGCAGCCCCACAGCGGGGGGGGTTCCCGATACGCAGTATTTT.

The V and J genes are TRBV4-1 and TRBJ1-1; D is unresolved. V was cut by 1 base and J by 0 bases, with 6 bases left in between. Germline V lookup: CDR1 MGHRA, CDR2 YSYEKL. The CDR3 is 14 residues long. The CDR3 protein is CASSQVAMNTEAFF. The CDR3 DNA reads TGCGCCAGCAGCCAAGTCGCTATGAACACTGAAGCTTTCTTT.

This clone was detected only a few times. Other DNA sequences in the sample encode the same CDR3. The chain joins TRBV6-2 or TRBV6-3 to TRBJ2-6; a weak D match, TRBD2 (7 bases). From germline, CDR1 is MNHEY and CDR2 SVGEGT. This CDR3 region has 16 residues. V was pared by 11 bases and J by 4 bases, with 21 bases between. CDR3 in DNA: TGTGCCCGCTGTTTTAGGGGGGGGGCCGGGGCCAACGTCCTGACTTTC. Its translation is CARCFRGGAGANVLTF.

The V and J genes are TRBV3-1 (or the pseudogene TRBV3-2) and TRBJ1-1; D might be TRBD1 (5 bases). Per germline, CDR1 LGHDT and CDR2 YNNKEL (reference sequence). Trimming pared 1 base from V and 0 bases from J, leaving 18 bases between. CDR3 length: 18 residues. For the CDR3, the DNA is TGTGCCAGCAGCCAAGCTCGACAGTTCACTGGGTTGAACACTGAAGCTTTCTTT. Its translation is CASSQARQFTGLNTEAFF.

V gene TRBV5-6 combines with J gene TRBJ2-1, with a possible D match to TRBD1 (6 bases). The ends were cut back, 0 bases at V and 5 bases at J, with 12 bases in the middle. The CDR3 covers 15 residues. Per the germline V gene, CDR1 is SGHDT and CDR2 is YYEEEE. The CDR3 sequence is CASSLVTGPHNEQFF. CDR3 sequence (DNA): TGTGCCAGCAGCTTGGTGACAGGCCCTCACAATGAGCAGTTCTTC.

This clone was seen a handful of times. The chain joins TRBV9 to TRBJ2-1; possibly TRBD1 for D (5 bases). Trimming shortened V by 4 bases and J by 5 bases, and 19 bases separated the two germline ends. The CDR3 spans 16 residues. CDR1 SGDLS and CDR2 YYNGEE come from the germline V gene. The CDR3 coding sequence is TGTGCCAGCAGCCCTTCGCAGGGCAGTCCCGACAATGAGCAGTTCTTC. This translates into CASSPSQGSPDNEQFF.

The chain recombines TRBV13 with TRBJ1-2, with 9 bases lining up with TRBD1. Germline CDR1 reads PRHDT; CDR2 reads FYEKMQ (reference sequence). Germline trimming cut 4 bases from V and 5 bases from J; bases unmatched to any gene: 2. This CDR3 spans 13 amino acids. The CDR3 protein is CASSSTGGYGYTF. CDR3 coding DNA: TGTGCCAGCAGCTCGACAGGGGGGTATGGCTACACCTTC. Full variable domain (remainder filled in from reference TRBV13 and TRBJ1-2): AAGVIQSPRHLIKEKRETATLKCYPIPRHDTVYWYQQGPGQDPQFLISFYEKMQSDKGSIPDRFSAQQFSDYHSELNMSSLELGDSALYFCASSSTGGYGYTFGSGTRLTVV.

V gene TRBV5-1 combines with J gene TRBJ1-5; D is ambiguous. Germline V gene data show CDR1 as SGHRS and CDR2 as YFSETQ. The CDR3 loop spans 15 amino acids. Trimming pared 4 bases from V and 1 base from J, leaving 12 bases between. The CDR3 spells CASSPPGLSNQPQHF. The CDR3 nucleotides are TGCGCCAGCAGCCCACCGGGGTTAAGCAATCAGCCCCAGCATTTT.